The T cell receptor (beta chain) under discussion was sequenced for a study of blood T cell repertoires in COVID-19. The method was immunoSEQ multiplex PCR; TCRdb's version includes in-frame clones alone and lacks a portion of them. The table has about 260,000 clones, around 93% seen once; the top ten hold roughly 2.9%. Trimming took 2 bases from V and 10 from J; bases not matched to a gene: 10. CDR1 is MGHRA and CDR2 is YSYEKL in the germline V gene. The CDR3 has 15 residues. This TCR derives from a middle-aged man who had been exposed to COVID-19. The rearrangement links TRBV4-1 to TRBJ2-1; 8 bases match TRBD1. The sample comprised PBMCs or T cells enriched from blood (not recorded which). The CDR3 coding sequence is TGCGCCAGCAGCCAAAGACCGACAGGGGAAGGGGAGCAGTTCTTC. The encoded protein is CASSQRPTGEGEQFF.